There are many counts of the clone carrying this T cell receptor (beta chain). Antigen: not known. The record originates from a study of CD8+CD57+ T cells in acquired aplastic anemia. About the research overall: Each DNA sample taken from sorted CD4+ and CD8+ cells came to about 3 ug on average. There were some 9.8 million reads, on average, for CD4+ cells from healthy donors.

CDR1 and CDR2 (germline): SGHDT, YYEEEE. The CDR3 has 18 residues. V was clipped by 6 bases and J by 1 base; unmatched bases: 12. CDR3 and TCR beta VDJ profiling relied on a genomic DNA template. From the reads, TCRdb called clonotypes with MiXCR, one entry per CDR3 protein. This table has some 190,000 distinct CDR3 sequences, 40% to 55% appearing once. General observations from the study: Researchers reported that CD8+ Simpson's diversity was not significantly different in patients versus controls. Some 27 CD8+ CDR3 sequences were shared between patients and controls.

The sequenced material came from sorted CD4+, CD8+, or CD8+CD57+ T cells (not recorded which) from PBMCs. The rearrangement uses TRBV5-6 and TRBJ2-2, with 10 positions matching TRBD2. This sequence originates from a human donor in good health. In DNA form, the CDR3 reads TGTGCCAGCACGTTGATGGTTAGCGGGAGGTGGAACACCGGGGAGCTGTTTTTT. Amino acids: CASTLMVSGRWNTGELFF.